The 15 T cell receptor beta chains below were found in one sample sequenced in a study of identical twins. TCRdb ran MiXCR on the 5' RACE reads and lists one entry per CDR3 protein. Of some 190,000 distinct CDR3 sequences listed, roughly 15% are singletons. The data also belong to a second study, concerning T cells expressing NK-cell markers.

The sequenced material came from CD8+ T cells sorted from blood. These receptors all come from a woman aged 18-29 years in good health.

This clonotype was counted a single time. Compared with germline, one end of the junction differs, possibly owing to a read error. The chain joins TRBV7-9 to TRBJ2-1; D remains ambiguous. There are 17 residues in the CDR3. CDR1 is SEHNR, CDR2 FQNEAQ, per germline (reference sequence). CDR3 nucleotide sequence: TGTGCCAGCAGCTTGCCCCATAATTTTGACTCCAACAATGAGCAGTTCTTC. It yields the protein CASSLPHNFDSNNEQFF.

Ten or more counts support this clonotype. The V gene is TRBV3-1, the J gene TRBJ2-7, with D unresolved. There are 15 residues in the CDR3. Germline CDR1 and CDR2: LGHDT and YNNKEL (reference sequence). V lost 2 bases and J 7 bases, leaving 18 bases between the germline ends. CDR3 bases: TGTGCCAGCAGCCAATCTTCGGGCGGTCTCGGAGAGCAGTACTTC. Translation gives CASSQSSGGLGEQYF.

There are a few counts of this clonotype. The chain is built from TRBV12-3 or TRBV12-4 and TRBJ1-2, with TRBD1 as a possible D gene (5 bases). V lost 7 bases to trimming and J lost 8 bases, with 26 bases between them. This CDR3 is built from 16 residues. CDR3 loop: CASTSTWGTETWGYTF. Here the CDR3 DNA reads TGTGCCAGCACCTCTACCTGGGGGACTGAAACATGGGGCTACACCTTC.

This clonotype has just a few counts. V and J are TRBV27 and TRBJ1-5, with 11 bases aligning to TRBD1. Germline V gene data show CDR1 as MNHEY and CDR2 as SMNVEV (reference sequence). This CDR3 comprises 17 residues. Losses at the gene ends were 1 base for V and 1 base for J; bases not matched to a gene: 3. The CDR3 DNA follows: TGTGCCAGCAGTTTATTCGGGACAGGGGGGAGCAATCAGCCCCAGCATTTT. As protein: CASSLFGTGGSNQPQHF.

The gene calls are TRBV6-5 and TRBJ2-1, with TRBD2 identical over 7 bases. V lost 0 bases and J lost 0; bases outside the gene matches: 11. Per germline, CDR1 MNHEY and CDR2 SVGAGI. The CDR3 is made up of 19 amino acids. The CDR3 is CASSYSVASGDSSYNEQFF. The DNA for the CDR3 is TGTGCCAGCAGTTACTCGGTGGCTAGCGGTGATAGCTCCTACAATGAGCAGTTCTTC.

The rearrangement links TRBV14 to TRBJ2-3; D not certain. The CDR3 has 15 amino acids. Germline CDR1 SGHDN, CDR2 FVKESK. V was clipped by 4 bases and J by 5 bases, with 16 bases between them. In DNA form, the CDR3 reads TGTGCCAGCAGCCGAACACCCCACTGGAAAGATACGCAGTATTTT. This codes for CASSRTPHWKDTQYF.

This clonotype was found a few times. This chain connects TRBV7-8 to TRBJ2-5; TRBD2 matches at 12 bases. This CDR3 contains 15 residues. Trimming at V came to 8 bases and at J to 5 bases, leaving 9 bases not matched to a gene. Germline V gene lookup returns CDR1 SGHVS and CDR2 FQNEAQ. DNA for the CDR3: TGTGCCAGCCTCCGGACTAGCGGGATTGTGGAGACCCAGTACTTC. It codes for CASLRTSGIVETQYF.

The sample holds a few counts of this clonotype. The V gene is TRBV2, the J gene TRBJ2-2, with 8 bases lining up with TRBD2. The CDR3 length is 16 residues. CDR1 and CDR2 from the germline V gene are SNHLY and FYNNEI. V shed 3 bases and J 6 bases; nucleotides not matched to a gene: 9. CDR3 coding DNA: TGTGCCAGCAGTGAGATTGGGACTAGGTCGGCCGGGGAGCTGTTTTTT. Translated: CASSEIGTRSAGELFF.

The genes are TRBV20-1 and TRBJ2-1; 7 bases agree with TRBD2. The CDR3 contains 16 residues. Germline loops: CDR1 DFQATT, CDR2 SNEGSKA (reference sequence). V dropped 0 bases and J dropped 4; count of bases not matched to a gene: 9. CDR3 loop: CSARDSASGIYNEQFF. CDR3 nucleotide sequence: TGCAGTGCTAGAGATTCCGCTAGCGGTATTTACAATGAGCAGTTCTTC.

CDR3 amino acids: CSVLTGTAYEQYF. The CDR3 DNA follows: TGCAGCGTTTTAACCGGGACAGCCTACGAGCAGTACTTC. The chain joins TRBV29-1 to TRBJ2-7; 7 bases align to TRBD1. The V gene end was trimmed by 5 bases and the J gene end by 2 bases; junction bases not matched to a gene: 6. The germline gives CDR1 SQVTM, CDR2 ANQGSEA. This CDR3 is 13 amino acids long.

Only a few counts were recorded for this clonotype. For the CDR3, the DNA is TGTGCCAGCAGCACCGAGACTAGCGGGAATCCCTACAATGAGCAGTTCTTC. As protein: CASSTETSGNPYNEQFF. V gene TRBV9 combines with J gene TRBJ2-1; 11 bases match TRBD2. The CDR3 is 17 amino acids. Trimming took 4 bases from V and 2 from J; bases not matched to a gene: 8. CDR1 and CDR2 from the germline V gene are SGDLS and YYNGEE.

V gene TRBV27 combines with J gene TRBJ2-3; D unresolved. The germline CDR1 and CDR2 sequences are MNHEY and SMNVEV (reference sequence). This CDR3 has 13 amino acids. V was clipped by 4 bases and J by 6 bases, with 11 bases between them. Here the CDR3 reads CASSSIQEDTQYF. Written as DNA, the CDR3 is TGTGCCAGCAGTTCAATTCAGGAGGATACGCAGTATTTT.

V and J are TRBV10-1 and TRBJ2-7; D could derive from TRBD1 or TRBD2 (5 bases each). CDR1 is WNHNN, CDR2 SYGVQD, per germline (reference sequence). This CDR3 contains 15 residues. V dropped 9 bases and J dropped 0 bases, with 18 bases sitting between them. The CDR3 spells CARPGWGASSYEQYF. In DNA, the CDR3 is TGCGCCAGACCGGGATGGGGCGCAAGCTCCTACGAGCAGTACTTC.

This clonotype was picked up a small number of times. This chain uses TRBV29-1 with TRBJ2-7; D perhaps matches TRBD1 (6 bases). From germline, CDR1 is SQVTM and CDR2 ANQGSEA. CDR3 size: 11 residues. V lost 4 bases and J lost 6, with 10 bases in between. As DNA, the CDR3 is TGCAGCGTTGTCGAGGGGGTCGAGCAGTACTTC. Encoded protein: CSVVEGVEQYF.

The CDR3 DNA sequence: TGTGCCAGCAGTAATACGGGAGCGGGAGATACGCAGTATTTT. Its translation: CASSNTGAGDTQYF. The V call is TRBV12-3 or TRBV12-4, the J call TRBJ2-3; D might be TRBD2 (6 bases). The CDR3 length is 14 residues. Trimming stripped 5 bases from V and 5 bases from J, with 14 bases between.